This TCR beta chain was identified in a study of CD8+ T cells in alopecia areata (dated by TCRdb to the late 2010s). The study in broad terms: Skin from C3H/HeJ donors aged roughly 6-12 months with spontaneous alopecia was grafted onto female C3H/HeJ recipients aged roughly 7-10 weeks. In humans, TCRbeta sequencing was performed on scalp tissue and on sorted CD4+ and CD8+ peripheral blood T cells from healthy controls and from patients with patchy or totalis/universalis alopecia areata. To study T cell clonal expansion in alopecia areata, the researchers applied high-throughput TCRbeta sequencing to both the C3H/HeJ mouse model and human patients. Scalp clonality was compared among normal scalp (n=4), patchy alopecia areata scalp (n=8), and alopecia totalis/universalis scalp (n=8). The RNA source kit depended on sample type: the PAXgene miRNA kit for fixed scalp, the miRNeasy kit for PBMCs, and the RNeasy kit for mouse skin. immunoSEQ multiplex PCR using 35 Vbeta forward primers and 13 Jbeta reverse primers was used to amplify TCRbeta CDR3 regions.

The junction shows trimming of 3 bases on V and 0 bases on J, and the gene matches do not reach 2 bases of it. From cysteine to phenylalanine, the CDR3 is 14 amino acids long. Only the CDR3 bases that were read are kept: 30 of them, in frame from base 1. From the germline V gene, CDR1 is GKSSPN and CDR2 is SITVG. Library prep was done by the immunoSEQ multiplex PCR assay. For TCR sequencing, RNA was extracted from every sample and reverse transcribed into cDNA to serve as template. SuperScript III was used to make first-strand cDNA, primed with a 2:1 mix of oligo-dT and random hexamers. A synthetic immune receptor repertoire was used to assess amplification bias, and residual bias was removed computationally. Sequencing of the libraries was done on Illumina HiSeq using 60 bp reads that spanned the CDR3 and were read from J toward V. The authors' analysis ran thus. Raw reads were preprocessed to remove errors, and CDR3 was defined according to IMGT conventions as the region from the conserved cysteine to phenylalanine. Clonality was computed by normalizing Shannon entropy by log2 of the number of productive unique TCRs and subtracting the result from 1. CD4 or CD8 identity of scalp clones was inferred by cross-referencing scalp TCRbeta sequences with sorted blood CD4 and CD8 repertoires. TCRdb obtained this table from immuneACCESS and retained in-frame rearrangements with V and J assigned. These tables miss some clones; where compared with another copy, unresolved V genes account for less than half of the shortfall, and the remainder is unexplained. V and J calls and clone size are given by that table; D and trimming were obtained from the DNA. Listed for this sample are more than 2,000 clones, none observed only a single time. 11% of the sample rests with the top ten.

Explained via the paper, the time point label denotes: mouse skin 3 weeks after grafting. To track clonal expansion, skin biopsies were taken from mouse graft recipients at the time of grafting and again 3 and 6 weeks after grafting. On the study overall, not on this receptor specifically: Compared with normal scalp, lesional scalp, particularly in alopecia totalis/universalis, had higher clonality and more expanded CD8+ clones, which suggests antigenic drive. Compared with mice, TCR sequences shared between patients were less clear, possibly partly because of HLA diversity across the patient population. Scalp TCR repertoire analysis is complicated because resident alphabeta T cells in normal human skin are also sequenced, whereas mouse skin is dominated by gammadelta T cells.

Concerning this clone: No cognate antigen has been identified for it. For this receptor, the gene names and germline sequences are taken from the mouse. The read ends 4 residues before the CDR3 terminus; that terminus is restored from the germline J gene.

The sequences come from skin, collected at week 3. The TCR comes from a C3H/HeJ mouse with alopecia areata. With respect to MHC, this strain carries the haplotype H2-k. Rearrangement joined TRBV31 to TRBJ2-1; 7 bases in the middle match TRBD2. The CDR3 amino acid sequence is: CAWRWGDNYAEQFF. The part of the CDR3 DNA that was read is TGTGCCTGGAGGTGGGGGGATAACTATGCT.